Described below is a single TCR beta chain sequence and its context. V shed 2 bases and J shed 3 bases, with 7 bases lying between them. This CDR3 comprises 13 residues. CDR1 is MNHEY, CDR2 SVGAGI, per germline. This record belongs to a study of control samples from healthy donors and cancer patients. TCRdb's copy holds only in-frame clones and misses some; the assay was immunoSEQ multiplex PCR. The data hold more than 95,000 clones, with roughly 92% observed a single time. The TCR originated in an older man with head and neck cancer. This chain links TRBV6-5 with TRBJ1-2; D is undetermined. Sequencing was done on a sample of PBMCs. CDR3 amino acids: CASSYRTYYGYTF. The CDR3 DNA reads TGTGCCAGCAGTTACAGGACTTACTATGGCTACACCTTC.